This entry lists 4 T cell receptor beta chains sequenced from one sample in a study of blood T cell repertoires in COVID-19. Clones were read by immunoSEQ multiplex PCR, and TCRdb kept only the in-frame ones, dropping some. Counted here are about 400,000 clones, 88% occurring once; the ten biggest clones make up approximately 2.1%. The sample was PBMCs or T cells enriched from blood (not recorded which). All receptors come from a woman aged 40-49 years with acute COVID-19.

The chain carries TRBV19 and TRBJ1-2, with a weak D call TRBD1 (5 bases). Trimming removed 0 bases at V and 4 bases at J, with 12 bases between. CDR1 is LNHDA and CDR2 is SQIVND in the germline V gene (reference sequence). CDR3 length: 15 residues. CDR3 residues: CASSIDSGNPYGYTF. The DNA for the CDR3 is TGTGCCAGTAGTATAGATTCAGGGAACCCCTATGGCTACACCTTC. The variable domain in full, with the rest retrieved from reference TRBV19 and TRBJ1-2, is DGGITQSPKYLFRKEGQNVTLSCEQNLNHDAMYWYRQDPGQGLRLIYYSQIVNDFQKGDIAEGYSVSREKKESFPLTVTSAQKNPTAFYLCASSIDSGNPYGYTFGSGTRLTVV.

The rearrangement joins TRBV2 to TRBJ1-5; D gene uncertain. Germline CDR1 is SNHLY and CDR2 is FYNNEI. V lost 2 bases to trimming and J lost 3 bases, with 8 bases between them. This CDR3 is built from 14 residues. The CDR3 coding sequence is TGTGCCAGCAGTGAATGGAGGGACAATCAGCCCCAGCATTTT. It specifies CASSEWRDNQPQHF.

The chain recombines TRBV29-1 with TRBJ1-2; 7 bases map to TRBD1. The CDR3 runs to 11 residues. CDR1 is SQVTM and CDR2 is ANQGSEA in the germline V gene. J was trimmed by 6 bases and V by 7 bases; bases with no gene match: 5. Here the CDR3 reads CSALTGDGYTF. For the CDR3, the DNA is TGCAGCGCCCTAACAGGGGATGGCTACACCTTC.

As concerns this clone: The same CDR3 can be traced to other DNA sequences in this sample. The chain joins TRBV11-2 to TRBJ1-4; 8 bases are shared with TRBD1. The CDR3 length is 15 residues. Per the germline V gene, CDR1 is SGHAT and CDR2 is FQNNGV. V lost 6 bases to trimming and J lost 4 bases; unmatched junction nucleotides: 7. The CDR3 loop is CASSPPGQDNEKLFF. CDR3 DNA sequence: TGTGCCAGCAGTCCACCGGGACAGGATAATGAAAAACTGTTTTTT.